A single sample gave rise to the 20 T cell receptor beta chains below, sequenced in a study of cytomegalovirus exposure and HLA in healthy donors. The protocol was immunoSEQ multiplex PCR, while the TCRdb copy is restricted to in-frame clones and leaves out a portion. The sample records some 170,000 clones, about 89% being singletons. Material for sequencing was PBMCs. These receptors were collected from a man aged 18-30 years in good health and CMV-seropositive.

The chain combines TRBV6-1 with TRBJ1-1; the D gene is possibly TRBD1 (5 bases). Germline CDR1 reads MNHNS; CDR2 reads SASEGT. The CDR3 is 13 residues long. With 6 bases removed from V and 5 bases from J, the gap between germline ends came to 13 bases. CDR3 sequence: CASRVWEGTEAFF. The DNA of the CDR3 is TGTGCCAGCAGGGTCTGGGAGGGGACTGAAGCTTTCTTT.

The J gene is TRBJ2-3, the V gene TRBV5-1; perhaps TRBD2 as D (6 bases). This CDR3 comprises 15 residues. Trimming removed 7 bases from V and 3 bases from J, with 18 bases in between. Germline CDR1 SGHRS, CDR2 YFSETQ. The CDR3 DNA reads TGCGCCAGCTGGAGTGGAGGGGACTGGACAGATACGCAGTATTTT. Translated, it gives CASWSGGDWTDTQYF.

The V and J genes are TRBV4-3 and TRBJ2-3, with TRBD2 matching 7 bases. Germline V CDR1 and CDR2: LGHNA, YSLEER. This CDR3 spans 16 amino acids. Losses at the gene ends were 1 base for V and 0 bases for J; bases not matched to a gene: 4. CDR3 DNA sequence: TGCGCCAGCAGCCAAGGCGTGGGGGGGAGCACAGATACGCAGTATTTT. The encoded protein is CASSQGVGGSTDTQYF.

This chain joins TRBV5-4 and TRBJ2-7, with 10 nucleotides matching TRBD1. Germline lookup yields CDR1 SGHNT and CDR2 YYREEE (reference sequence). Trimming took 5 bases from V and 6 from J; bases not matched to a gene: 11. This CDR3 is 15 amino acids long. CDR3 sequence: CASSPGTGAAGEQYF. Written as DNA, the CDR3 is TGTGCCAGCAGTCCCGGGACAGGGGCCGCAGGCGAGCAGTACTTC.

The chain recombines TRBV5-1 with TRBJ1-1; TRBD1 is a possible D gene (6 bases). The V gene's germline CDR1 is SGHRS and CDR2 YFSETQ. This CDR3 comprises 16 residues. Trimming left V 0 bases short and J 5 bases short, with 17 bases between. In DNA, the CDR3 is TGCGCCAGCAGCTTGGATCGGGGGGCGATGGGGACTGAAGCTTTCTTT. This sequence encodes CASSLDRGAMGTEAFF.

The chain carries TRBV5-1 and TRBJ2-5; weak D call: TRBD2 (5 bases). The CDR3 totals 15 residues. V was shortened by 4 bases and J by 7 bases, with 20 bases between the two germline ends. Germline values: CDR1 SGHRS, CDR2 YFSETQ. The chain's CDR3 is CASSQGLGELGTQYF. For the CDR3, the DNA is TGCGCCAGCAGCCAAGGACTCGGGGAACTTGGGACCCAGTACTTC.

The chain joins TRBV4-1 to TRBJ2-1, with D possibly being TRBD1 (5 bases). Between the trimmed V and J ends, which lost 0 bases and 5 bases, there was a span of 20 bases. The germline gives CDR1 MGHRA, CDR2 YSYEKL. CDR3 length: 18 residues. CDR3 sequence reads: CASSQESGRGRSNNEQFF. The CDR3, as DNA: TGCGCCAGCAGCCAAGAATCAGGTAGGGGTAGGAGCAACAATGAGCAGTTCTTC.

The chain employs TRBV5-8 and TRBJ2-7; D gene ambiguous. The CDR3 runs to 11 residues. V lost 4 bases to trimming and J lost 4 bases, with 6 bases between them. Germline-derived CDR1 and CDR2 are SGHTS and YDEGEE. The chain's CDR3 is CASSPMYEQYF. CDR3 DNA sequence: TGTGCCAGCAGCCCTATGTACGAGCAGTACTTC.

V is TRBV6-6 and J is TRBJ2-3, with D possibly matching TRBD2 (5 bases). In germline, CDR1 is MNHNY, CDR2 SVGAGI (reference sequence). The CDR3 is made up of 13 amino acids. V was shortened by 11 bases and J by 0 bases, with 12 bases between the two germline ends. CDR3 amino acids: CAERGSSTDTQYF. The CDR3 DNA reads as TGTGCCGAGAGAGGGTCTAGCACAGATACGCAGTATTTT.

V and J are TRBV2 and TRBJ2-5, with D perhaps TRBD1 (5 bases). Germline V gene sequence: CDR1 SNHLY, CDR2 FYNNEI. The CDR3 runs 13 residues. V lost 2 bases and J 9 bases, leaving 13 bases between the germline ends. This CDR3 is CASSERQLVAQYF. The CDR3 DNA follows: TGTGCCAGCAGTGAACGACAGCTTGTGGCCCAGTACTTC.

V and J are TRBV27 and TRBJ1-4; TRBD1 is a possible D gene (5 bases). With 3 bases removed from V and 12 bases from J, the gap between germline ends came to 14 bases. The germline gives CDR1 MNHEY, CDR2 SMNVEV (reference sequence). The CDR3 contains 13 residues. As DNA, the CDR3 is TGTGCCAGCAGTTTGGGAGGAGGGGACGAACTGTTTTTT. It is translated as CASSLGGGDELFF.

The CDR3 bases are TGTGCCAGCAACGAGGGAGTTGGGCAGCCCCAGCATTTT. This sequence encodes CASNEGVGQPQHF. J is TRBJ1-5 and V is TRBV2; the D is unclear. The ends were cut back, 7 bases at V and 7 bases at J, with 14 bases in the middle. The CDR3 contains 13 residues. Germline CDR1 reads SNHLY; CDR2 reads FYNNEI.

This clone showed up just a few times. The chain recombines TRBV27 with TRBJ2-7, with 9 bases aligning to TRBD1. CDR1 is MNHEY, CDR2 SMNVEV, per germline (reference sequence). The trim removed 6 bases at V and 7 bases at J, leaving 7 bases unmatched. The CDR3 totals 13 residues. The CDR3 sequence is CASRRTGVGEQYF. The CDR3 nucleotides are TGTGCCAGCAGGCGGACAGGGGTGGGAGAGCAGTACTTC.

The J gene is TRBJ1-1, the V gene TRBV7-8; possible D gene TRBD1, 6 bases. The CDR3 loop spans 14 amino acids. Trimming left V 6 bases short and J 5 bases short, with 16 bases between. The germline V gene has CDR1 SGHVS and CDR2 FQNEAQ. The CDR3 sequence: CASRLYRVGTEAFF. CDR3 bases: TGTGCCAGCAGGCTCTACAGGGTTGGGACTGAAGCTTTCTTT.

The chain has TRBV9 and TRBJ2-7; perhaps TRBD2 as D (6 bases). V was clipped by 2 bases and J by 5 bases, with 11 bases between them. There are 13 residues in the CDR3. Per germline, CDR1 SGDLS and CDR2 YYNGEE. CDR3 loop: CASSVTGLDEQYF. CDR3 DNA: TGTGCCAGCAGCGTGACGGGACTTGACGAGCAGTACTTC.

V usage is TRBV6-6 and J usage is TRBJ1-1; TRBD1 agrees at 8 bases. Germline assignment: CDR1 MNHNY and CDR2 SVGAGI (reference sequence). V was clipped by 9 bases and J by 2 bases; unmatched bases: 5. This CDR3 contains 13 residues. CDR3 amino acids: CASQGAGNTEAFF. The CDR3, as DNA: TGTGCCAGTCAGGGGGCCGGTAACACTGAAGCTTTCTTT.

V gene TRBV9 combines with J gene TRBJ1-2, with 11 bases matching TRBD1. The germline V gene encodes CDR1 SGDLS and CDR2 YYNGEE. The CDR3 has 18 residues. V gave up 0 bases and J gave up 4 bases; unmatched junction bases: 11. The CDR3 here is CASSVEPRTGGAGYGYTF. In DNA form, the CDR3 reads TGTGCCAGCAGCGTAGAACCAAGGACAGGGGGCGCAGGCTATGGCTACACCTTC. The full variable domain, completed using reference TRBV9 and TRBJ1-2, is DSGVTQTPKHLITATGQRVTLRCSPRSGDLSVYWYQQSLDQGLQFLIQYYNGEERAKGNILERFSAQQFPDLHSELNLSSLELGDSALYFCASSVEPRTGGAGYGYTFGSGTRLTVV.

About this clone itself: A read error may account for a junction end that differs from germline. V and J are TRBV7-7 and TRBJ2-6; 9 bases map to TRBD1. CDR1 and CDR2 (germline): SSHAT, FNYEAQ (reference sequence). CDR3 length: 17 amino acids. The chain's CDR3 is CASIPLQGADGANVLTF. CDR3 DNA: TGTGCTAGCATCCCCTTACAGGGGGCTGATGGGGCCAACGTCCTGACTTTC.

The chain recombines TRBV4-3 with TRBJ1-2, with D unclear. This CDR3 comprises 15 residues. Germline V CDR1 and CDR2: LGHNA, YSLEER. Trimming pared 4 bases from V and 3 bases from J, leaving 15 bases between. DNA of the CDR3: TGCGCCAGCAGCCGTCGTCACGCGGGGTACTATGGCTACACCTTC. Its translation: CASSRRHAGYYGYTF.

CDR3 in amino acids: CASSFYVSSTDTQYF. CDR3 DNA: TGTGCCAGCAGCTTTTATGTGAGTAGCACAGATACGCAGTATTTT. The rearrangement links TRBV7-2 to TRBJ2-3, with D unresolved. Trimming took 3 bases from V and 0 from J, leaving 10 bases between them. Looked up from germline, CDR1 is SGHTA and CDR2 is FQGNSA. The CDR3 is made up of 15 amino acids.